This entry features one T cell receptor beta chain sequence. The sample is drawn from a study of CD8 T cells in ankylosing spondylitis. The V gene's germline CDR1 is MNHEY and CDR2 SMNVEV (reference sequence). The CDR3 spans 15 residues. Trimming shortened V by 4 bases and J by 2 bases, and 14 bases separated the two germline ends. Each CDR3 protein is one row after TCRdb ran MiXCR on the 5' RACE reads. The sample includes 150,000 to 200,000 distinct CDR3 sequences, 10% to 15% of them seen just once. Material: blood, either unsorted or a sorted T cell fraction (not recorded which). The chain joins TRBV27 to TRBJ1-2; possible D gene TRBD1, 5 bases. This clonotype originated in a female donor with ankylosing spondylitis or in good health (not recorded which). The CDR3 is CASSSRGVGNYGYTF. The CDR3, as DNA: TGTGCCAGCAGTTCCCGAGGGGTAGGAAACTATGGCTACACCTTC.